The present TCR beta chain was sequenced within a study of T-cell memory formation after mild COVID-19. TCRdb reanalysed the 5' RACE reads using MiXCR and keeps one entry per CDR3 protein. This sample has about 360,000 distinct CDR3 sequences, with about an eighth found just once. Germline V gives CDR1 SNHLY, CDR2 FYNNEI. This CDR3 has 13 residues. V dropped 10 bases and J dropped 5 bases, with 15 bases sitting between them. Whole-study results and caveats: In pre-infection memory, a portion of responding clones appeared, which suggested that cross-reactive memory joined. Clones shrinking between day 15 and 85 showed a balanced CD4/CD8 split, and those that grew later tilted toward CD4+.

This clonotype was observed a single time. The antigen remains undetermined. The gene calls are TRBV2 and TRBJ1-5; D is undetermined. The TCR sequence derives from a man aged 18 to 35 who had mild COVID-19 (a few samples of this study predate the infection). Cell type and time point are not known. What was sequenced was PBMCs or a T cell subset sorted from them (not recorded which). CDR3 sequence: CATRVTADQPQHF. The DNA of the CDR3 is TGTGCCACCCGGGTTACGGCCGATCAGCCCCAGCATTTT.